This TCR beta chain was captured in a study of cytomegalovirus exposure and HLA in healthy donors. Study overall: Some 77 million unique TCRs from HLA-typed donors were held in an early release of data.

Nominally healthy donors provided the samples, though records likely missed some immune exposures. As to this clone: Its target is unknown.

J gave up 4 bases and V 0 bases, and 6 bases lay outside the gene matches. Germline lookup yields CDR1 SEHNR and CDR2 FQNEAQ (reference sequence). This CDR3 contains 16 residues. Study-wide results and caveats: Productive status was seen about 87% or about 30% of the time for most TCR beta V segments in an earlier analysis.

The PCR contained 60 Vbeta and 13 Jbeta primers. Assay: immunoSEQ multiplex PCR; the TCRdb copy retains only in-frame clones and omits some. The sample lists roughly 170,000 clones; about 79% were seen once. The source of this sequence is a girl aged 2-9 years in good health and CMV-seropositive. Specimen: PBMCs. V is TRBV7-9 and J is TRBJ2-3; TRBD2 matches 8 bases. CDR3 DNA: TGTGCCAGCAGCTTAGCTTCCGGGACTAGTGCAGATACGCAGTATTTT. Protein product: CASSLASGTSADTQYF.